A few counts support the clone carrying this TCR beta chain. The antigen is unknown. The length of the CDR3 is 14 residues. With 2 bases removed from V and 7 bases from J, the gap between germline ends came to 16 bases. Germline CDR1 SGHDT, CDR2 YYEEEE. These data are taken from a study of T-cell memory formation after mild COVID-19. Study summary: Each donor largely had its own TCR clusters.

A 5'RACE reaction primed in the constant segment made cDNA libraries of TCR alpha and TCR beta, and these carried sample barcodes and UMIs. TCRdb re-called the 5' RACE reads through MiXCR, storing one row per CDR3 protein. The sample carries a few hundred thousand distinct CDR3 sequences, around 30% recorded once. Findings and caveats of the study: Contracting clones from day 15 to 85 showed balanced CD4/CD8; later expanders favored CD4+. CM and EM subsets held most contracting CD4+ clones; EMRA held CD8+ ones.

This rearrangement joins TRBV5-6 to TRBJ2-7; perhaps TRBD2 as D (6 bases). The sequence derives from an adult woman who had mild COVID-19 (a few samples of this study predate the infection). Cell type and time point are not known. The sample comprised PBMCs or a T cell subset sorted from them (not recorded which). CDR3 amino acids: CASSLRGTTGEQYF. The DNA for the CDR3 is TGTGCCAGCAGCTTACGCGGGACGACGGGAGAGCAGTACTTC.